This T cell receptor beta chain was documented in a study of immune evolution from preneoplasia to lung adenocarcinoma. Study conclusions and caveats: Top clone frequencies peaked in normal lung, apparently declining through invasive adenocarcinoma. Later-stage lesions appeared to have more T cells, more diversity, less clonality.

The data were produced by immunoSEQ multiplex PCR, yet TCRdb's version contains in-frame clones alone and is incomplete. The sample records roughly 8,000 clones, 81% being singletons. Resections took place in Japan or China from the mid-2010s to the late 2010s. Histologic diagnosis was independently verified by two lung pathologists. Details on this clone: The antigen remains unidentified.

Germline CDR1 reads SEHNR; CDR2 reads FQNEAQ (reference sequence). The CDR3 spans 13 residues. The V and J ends lost 4 bases and 6 bases, in that order; junction bases with no gene match: 4. This chain connects TRBV7-9 to TRBJ1-2; 8 bases fit TRBD1. The source of this sequence is a person aged 50 to 59 with lung adenocarcinoma. Sequencing was done on a sample of FFPE invasive lung adenocarcinoma tissue. In DNA, the CDR3 is TGTGCCAGCAGCTCGACAGGGGATCATGGCTACACCTTC. This gives the protein CASSSTGDHGYTF.